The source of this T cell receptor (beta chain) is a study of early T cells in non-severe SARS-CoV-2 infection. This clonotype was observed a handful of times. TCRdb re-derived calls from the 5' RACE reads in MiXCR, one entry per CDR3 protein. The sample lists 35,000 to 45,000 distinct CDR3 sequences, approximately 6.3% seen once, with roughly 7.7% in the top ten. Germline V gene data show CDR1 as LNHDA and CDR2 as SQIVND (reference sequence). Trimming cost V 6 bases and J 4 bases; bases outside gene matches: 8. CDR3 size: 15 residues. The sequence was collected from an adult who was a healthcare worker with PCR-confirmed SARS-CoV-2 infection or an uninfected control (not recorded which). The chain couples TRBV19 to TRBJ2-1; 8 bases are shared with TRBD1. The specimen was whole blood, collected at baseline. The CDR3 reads CASRTGVGPYNEQFF. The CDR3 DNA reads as TGTGCCAGTAGGACAGGGGTGGGGCCTTACAATGAGCAGTTCTTC.